The 29 T cell receptor beta chains below all came from one sample that was sequenced in a study of breast tumors, draining lymph nodes, adjacent tissues. TCRdb ran MiXCR on the multiplex PCR reads and lists one entry per CDR3 protein. The sample lists 200,000 or so distinct CDR3 sequences, approximately 30% occurring once. Samples came from axillary lymph nodes draining the breast cancer. Source material: axillary lymph node tissue. The source is a female donor with breast cancer. Some clones in this sample may be carry-over from other donors' samples.

Ten or more counts support this clonotype. V usage is TRBV7-2 and J usage is TRBJ2-3, with D unresolved. The V gene lost 2 bases and the J gene lost 5 bases, with 8 bases spanning the gap. The CDR3 is 13 amino acids. The germline CDR1 and CDR2 sequences are SGHTA and FQGNSA. The CDR3 here is CASSLPPQDTQYF. The CDR3 nucleotides read TGTGCCAGCAGCTTACCACCCCAAGATACGCAGTATTTT.

Details on this clonotype: The missing conserved phenylalanine or tryptophan at the end of this CDR3 makes a read error likely. V and J are TRBV19 and TRBJ2-2, with D unresolved. The germline V gene encodes CDR1 LNHDA and CDR2 SQIVND (reference sequence). This CDR3 contains 14 residues. V lost 7 bases, J lost 2 bases, and 11 bases lay in between. The CDR3 loop reads CASIPNRNTGELFL. The CDR3 nucleotides are TGTGCCAGTATCCCCAACCGAAACACCGGGGAGCTGTTTCTT.

The sample holds a few counts of this clonotype. The chain combines TRBV29-1 with TRBJ2-2, with D perhaps TRBD2 (5 bases). Germline values: CDR1 SQVTM, CDR2 ANQGSEA. This CDR3 spans 13 amino acids. The V gene lost 7 bases and the J gene lost 1 base, with 10 bases spanning the gap. The CDR3 DNA reads as TGCAGCGCTTACGGGAAGAACACCGGGGAGCTGTTTTTT. This codes for CSAYGKNTGELFF.

This clonotype has a count of ten or more. This chain connects TRBV5-1 to TRBJ2-7; TRBD2 agrees at 7 bases. V shed 4 bases and J 5 bases; nucleotides not matched to a gene: 6. CDR3 size: 13 residues. Germline assignment: CDR1 SGHRS and CDR2 YFSETQ. CDR3 DNA: TGCGCCAGCAGCGGGGGGGACTCGGACGAGCAGTACTTC. It codes for CASSGGDSDEQYF.

This clonotype has ten or more counts. The junction departs from germline at one end; a sequencing error may be responsible. The rearrangement links TRBV24-1 to TRBJ2-3; 11 bases agree with TRBD2. Germline CDR1 and CDR2: KGHDR and SFDVKD. The CDR3 is made up of 16 amino acids. CDR3 in amino acids: CATSDRTSGRVDKQYF. In DNA, the CDR3 is TGTGCCACCAGTGACCGGACTAGCGGGCGGGTCGATAAGCAGTATTTT.

This clonotype was seen repeatedly, ten times or more. The genes are TRBV6-6 and TRBJ1-6, with TRBD1 matching 8 bases. Germline V gene data show CDR1 as MNHNY and CDR2 as SVGAGI (reference sequence). The V gene end was trimmed by 2 bases and the J gene end by 14 bases; junction bases not matched to a gene: 8. CDR3 length equals 14 residues. The CDR3 sequence is CASSYPGQGSTLHF. CDR3 sequence (DNA): TGTGCCAGCAGTTACCCCGGACAGGGTAGCACCCTCCACTTT.

This clonotype has ten or more counts. The chain joins TRBV4-2 to TRBJ2-5; 11 bases line up with TRBD2. The CDR3 is made up of 15 amino acids. The J segment lost 8 bases and the V segment lost 0 bases, leaving 5 bases of the junction unmatched. The V gene's germline CDR1 is LGHNA and CDR2 YNFKEQ. CDR3 nucleotides: TGTGCCAGCAGCCAAGAGCTAGCGGGGGGTCGAACCCAGTACTTC. It specifies CASSQELAGGRTQYF.

V and J are TRBV7-2 and TRBJ2-1, with 9 bases that match TRBD2. The V gene end was trimmed by 5 bases and the J gene end by 8 bases; junction bases not matched to a gene: 4. CDR3 length: 13 residues. The V gene's germline CDR1 is SGHTA and CDR2 FQGNSA. CDR3 in amino acids: CASSLTSGDEQFF. Written as DNA, the CDR3 is TGTGCCAGCAGCCTGACTAGCGGTGATGAGCAGTTCTTC. The full variable domain, in which reference TRBV7-2 and TRBJ2-1 provide the parts outside the CDR3, is GAGVSQSPSNKVTEKGKDVELRCDPISGHTALYWYRQSLGQGLEFLIYFQGNSAPDKSGLPSDRFSAERTGGSVSTLTIQRTQQEDSAVYLCASSLTSGDEQFFGPGTRLTVL.

This clonotype was counted between two and nine times. With a much larger clone just one base away, this may be a read error. The chain has TRBV7-8 and TRBJ2-5; 9 nucleotides agree with TRBD2. Per germline, CDR1 SGHVS and CDR2 FQNEAQ. The CDR3 runs 15 residues. CDR3 loop: CASSESLAGWETQHF. For the CDR3, the DNA is TGTGCCAGCAGCGAATCCCTAGCGGGATGGGAGACCCAGCACTTC. Supplemented by reference TRBV7-8 and TRBJ2-5, the full variable domain reads GAGVSQSPRYKVAKRGQDVALRCDPISGHVSLFWYQQALGQGPEFLTYFQNEAQLDKSGLPSDRFFAERPEGSVSTLKIQRTQQEDSAVYLCASSESLAGWETQHFGPGTRLLVL.

The chain carries TRBV2 and TRBJ2-2; D might be TRBD2 (6 bases). Germline V gene data show CDR1 as SNHLY and CDR2 as FYNNEI. The V gene lost 6 bases and the J gene lost 3 bases, with 14 bases spanning the gap. There are 15 residues in the CDR3. The CDR3 protein is CASRRDSYYTGELFF. In DNA, the CDR3 is TGTGCCAGCAGGAGGGACTCTTACTACACCGGGGAGCTGTTTTTT.

The chain couples TRBV20-1 to TRBJ2-3; 7 nucleotides align to TRBD2. This CDR3 spans 16 amino acids. With 0 bases clipped from V and 4 bases from J, the junction kept 10 bases outside the gene matches. Germline assignment: CDR1 DFQATT and CDR2 SNEGSKA (reference sequence). The CDR3 DNA sequence: TGCAGTGCTAGAGATCCAGCGGGGCGGGTGTCAGATACGCAGTATTTT. Translated, it gives CSARDPAGRVSDTQYF.

Many counts were recorded for this clonotype. The chain is built from TRBV2 and TRBJ2-3; 11 bases agree with TRBD2. V gave up 7 bases and J gave up 2 bases; unmatched junction bases: 20. The CDR3 runs 20 residues. Germline V gene sequence: CDR1 SNHLY, CDR2 FYNNEI. CDR3 sequence reads: CASNSRGQSGLAGSTDTQYF. The CDR3 DNA reads as TGTGCCAGCAACTCCAGGGGGCAGAGTGGACTAGCGGGCTCCACAGATACGCAGTATTTT.

This clonotype has at least ten counts. The CDR3 nucleotides read TGTGCCAGCAGCCAAGGGGGGCGGGAGACCCAGTACTTC. Protein: CASSQGGRETQYF. V is TRBV6-5 and J is TRBJ2-5; D possibly matches TRBD1 or TRBD2 (6 bases each). Germline CDR1 MNHEY, CDR2 SVGAGI. CDR3 length equals 13 residues. V dropped 6 bases and J dropped 5 bases, with 13 bases sitting between them.

To note about this clonotype: Since a much larger clone is just one base distant, this may be a read error. The chain joins TRBV20-1 to TRBJ2-1, with TRBD2 matching over 8 bases. Unmatched junction bases numbered 21, after V lost 5 bases and J lost 9 bases. This CDR3 has 17 residues. Germline V gene sequence: CDR1 DFQATT, CDR2 SNEGSKA (reference sequence). CDR3 loop: CSAEGTSGTTGRGEQFF. The DNA for the CDR3 is TGCAGTGCTGAGGGCACCTCCGGGACTACCGGGAGGGGTGAGCAGTTCTTC.

This clonotype came up many times. The junction and the germline gene differ at one end; a read error may be behind it. V and J are TRBV6-5 and TRBJ2-7; D perhaps matches TRBD2 (5 bases). This CDR3 region has 14 residues. Per the germline V gene, CDR1 is MNHEY and CDR2 is SVGAGI. This CDR3 is CASSHSEATYEQYF. The DNA for the CDR3 is TGTGCCAGCAGTCACTCGGAGGCGACCTACGAGCAGTACTTC.

This clonotype was observed many times. V is TRBV20-1 and J is TRBJ2-3; D is unclear. Germline-derived CDR1 and CDR2 are DFQATT and SNEGSKA (reference sequence). Trimming stripped 4 bases from V and 1 base from J, with 12 bases between. This CDR3 comprises 14 residues. CDR3 sequence (DNA): TGCAGTGCTAACAGTCTCCGCCGCACAGATACGCAGTATTTT. Its protein product is CSANSLRRTDTQYF.

This clonotype was seen repeatedly, ten times or more. This chain links TRBV6-1 with TRBJ2-3; D perhaps matches TRBD1 (5 bases). Germline values: CDR1 MNHNS, CDR2 SASEGT. This CDR3 has 15 residues. Trimming removed 3 bases at V and 0 bases at J, with 10 bases between. This CDR3 is CASSDSGISTDTQYF. In nucleotides, the CDR3 is TGTGCCAGCAGTGATTCAGGGATTAGCACAGATACGCAGTATTTT.

This clonotype was counted many times. The V and J genes are TRBV2 and TRBJ2-7, with a possible D match to TRBD1 (6 bases). Germline values: CDR1 SNHLY, CDR2 FYNNEI. Trimming took 4 bases from V and 7 from J, leaving 23 bases between them. The CDR3 has 16 residues. The CDR3 spells CASSGGRTGIDPEQYF. The CDR3 DNA reads as TGTGCCAGCAGTGGGGGGCGGACGGGCATCGACCCTGAGCAGTACTTC.

This clonotype came up many times. The rearrangement links TRBV5-5 to TRBJ2-7, with D possibly being TRBD2 (5 bases). Germline loops: CDR1 SGHKS, CDR2 YYEKEE (reference sequence). With 0 bases removed from V and 2 bases from J, the gap between germline ends came to 12 bases. The CDR3 contains 15 residues. CDR3 sequence (DNA): TGTGCCAGCAGCTTGGGTGGTAGCGTCCCCTACGAGCAGTACTTC. The encoded protein is CASSLGGSVPYEQYF. The full variable domain, rest sourced from reference TRBV5-5 and TRBJ2-7, is DAGVTQSPTHLIKTRGQQVTLRCSPISGHKSVSWYQQVLGQGPQFIFQYYEKEERGRGNFPDRFSARQFPNYSSELNVNALLLGDSALYLCASSLGGSVPYEQYFGPGTRLTVT.

In its sample, this clonotype was seen many times. This sequence joins TRBV20-1 and TRBJ2-3; D is possibly TRBD2 (6 bases). CDR1 and CDR2 (germline): DFQATT, SNEGSKA (reference sequence). This CDR3 is built from 15 residues. Deletions cut 7 bases from V and 3 bases from J, with 20 bases between. Here the CDR3 reads CSESRSGAVTDTQYF. In DNA, the CDR3 is TGCAGTGAATCGCGCTCGGGAGCAGTGACAGATACGCAGTATTTT.

This clonotype has a count of ten or more. The genes are TRBV7-2 and TRBJ1-3; D call uncertain. The CDR3 length is 13 residues. Between the trimmed V and J ends, which lost 5 bases and 8 bases, there was a span of 13 bases. Germline V gene data show CDR1 as SGHTA and CDR2 as FQGNSA. CDR3 nucleotides: TGTGCCAGCAGCCAAGACACCAGAGACACCATATATTTT. It specifies CASSQDTRDTIYF.

This clonotype showed up many times. The chain combines TRBV7-3 with TRBJ1-6; D is undetermined. Between the trimmed V and J ends, which lost 4 bases and 5 bases, there was a span of 12 bases. Germline values: CDR1 SGHTA, CDR2 FQGTGA. This CDR3 has 15 amino acids. The CDR3 loop reads CASSSSSSNNSPLHF. The CDR3 coding sequence is TGTGCCAGCAGCTCAAGCAGTTCTAATAATTCACCCCTCCACTTT.

This clonotype showed up just a few times. Possible read error: a much larger clone is one base away. Given the absence of the conserved phenylalanine or tryptophan at the CDR3 end, a read error is likely. The chain employs TRBV7-2 and TRBJ2-5, with D maybe TRBD1 (6 bases). CDR1 and CDR2 (germline): SGHTA, FQGNSA. V lost 2 bases and J lost 6, with 13 bases in between. The CDR3 consists of 14 residues. The CDR3 sequence is CASSLPGVEKTQYL. CDR3 nucleotide sequence: TGTGCCAGCAGCTTACCAGGGGTTGAAAAGACCCAGTACCTC.

This clonotype occurred many times. This sequence joins TRBV19 and TRBJ2-5, with TRBD1 matching 7 bases. Trimming at V came to 4 bases and at J to 5 bases, leaving 10 bases not matched to a gene. Germline loops: CDR1 LNHDA, CDR2 SQIVND (reference sequence). This CDR3 region has 15 residues. Here the CDR3 DNA reads TGTGCCAGTAGTACACAGGGGATTGAGGCGGAGACCCAGTACTTC. Its protein product is CASSTQGIEAETQYF.

The V gene is TRBV2, the J gene TRBJ1-6; a weak D match, TRBD1 (5 bases). Trimming stripped 3 bases from V and 7 bases from J, with 10 bases between. Per the germline V gene, CDR1 is SNHLY and CDR2 is FYNNEI. This CDR3 is built from 14 residues. CDR3 amino acids: CASSEEGTNSPLHF. Written as DNA, the CDR3 is TGTGCCAGCAGTGAGGAGGGGACCAATTCACCCCTCCACTTT.

The sample holds many counts of this clonotype. The rearrangement uses TRBV6-5 and TRBJ2-7; tentatively, D is TRBD1 (7 bases). V was cut by 0 bases and J by 1 base, with 10 bases left in between. There are 15 residues in the CDR3. CDR1 and CDR2 from the germline V gene are MNHEY and SVGAGI. For the CDR3, the DNA is TGTGCCAGCAGTTACTCCAGGGGGGATTCCTACGAGCAGTACTTC. It codes for CASSYSRGDSYEQYF.

This clonotype occurred many times. The rearrangement links TRBV6-1 to TRBJ2-7; D gene unclear. The CDR3 contains 11 residues. V dropped 6 bases and J dropped 6 bases, with 9 bases sitting between them. The germline gives CDR1 MNHNS, CDR2 SASEGT. CDR3 residues: CASSGASEQYF. The CDR3 DNA sequence: TGTGCCAGCAGCGGAGCCAGCGAGCAGTACTTC.

This clonotype was seen at least ten times. The rearrangement joins TRBV13 to TRBJ1-2; 9 bases match TRBD1. Per germline, CDR1 PRHDT and CDR2 FYEKMQ (reference sequence). V shed 2 bases, J shed 7 bases, and the junction held 8 bases outside the gene matches. The CDR3 has 15 residues. The CDR3 here is CASSLREDRGAGYTF. In DNA form, the CDR3 reads TGTGCCAGCAGCTTAAGAGAGGACAGGGGTGCTGGCTACACCTTC.

The CDR3 region is CSARDQRTPTGESEKLFF. DNA for the CDR3: TGCAGTGCTAGAGATCAAAGGACCCCGACCGGGGAGAGTGAAAAACTGTTTTTT. The chain combines TRBV20-1 with TRBJ1-4, with D hard to call. Germline values: CDR1 DFQATT, CDR2 SNEGSKA (reference sequence). This CDR3 region has 18 residues. Trimming removed 0 bases from V and 7 bases from J, with 24 bases in between.